This T cell receptor beta chain was obtained from a study of T cell responses to AZD1222 COVID-19 vaccine. As to this clone: Its matching antigen is unknown.

V trimming: 4 bases; J trimming: 4 bases; junction bases outside the gene matches: 10. The germline V gene has CDR1 SGHRS and CDR2 YFSETQ. The CDR3 totals 16 residues. Regarding the study as a whole: Receipt of two AZD1222 doses was followed by a rise in Spike-specific TCR breadth and depth.

The assay was immunoSEQ multiplex PCR, and TCRdb's table has in-frame clones only and misses some. The profile covers about 150,000 clones, with 75% to 95% appearing a single time and about 1.5% taken by the ten largest. Sequenced here: peripheral blood, sampled on day 0 of AZD1222 vaccination. The genes are TRBV5-1 and TRBJ1-1; 10 bases map to TRBD1. This sequence was found in an adult in good health. CDR3: CASSNRQGALFTEAFF. CDR3 DNA: TGCGCCAGCAGCAACAGACAGGGGGCTCTGTTCACTGAAGCTTTCTTT.